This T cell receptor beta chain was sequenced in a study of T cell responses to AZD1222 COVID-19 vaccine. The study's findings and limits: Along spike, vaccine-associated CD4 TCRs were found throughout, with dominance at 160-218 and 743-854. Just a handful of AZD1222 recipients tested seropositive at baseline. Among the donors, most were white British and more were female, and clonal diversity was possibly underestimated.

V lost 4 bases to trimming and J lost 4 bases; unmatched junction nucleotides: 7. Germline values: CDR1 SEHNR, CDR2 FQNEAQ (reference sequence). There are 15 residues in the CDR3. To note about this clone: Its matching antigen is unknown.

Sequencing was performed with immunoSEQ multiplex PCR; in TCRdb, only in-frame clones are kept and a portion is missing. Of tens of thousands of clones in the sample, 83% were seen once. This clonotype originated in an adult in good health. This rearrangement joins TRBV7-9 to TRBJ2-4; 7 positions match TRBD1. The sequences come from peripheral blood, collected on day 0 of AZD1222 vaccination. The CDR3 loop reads CASSSRQGNKNIQYF. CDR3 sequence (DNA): TGTGCCAGCAGCTCGCGACAGGGAAATAAAAACATTCAGTACTTC.